Below, one T cell receptor beta chain is given with its context. Its antigen specificity is not known. The record has no base qualities; no much larger clone is one base away. V is clipped by 3 bases and J by 4 bases, and the sequence between their germline boundaries is 4 bases long. CDR1 and CDR2 were assigned from the germline V gene as SGHTA and FQGNSA. Including the terminal cysteine and phenylalanine, the CDR3 comprises 12 residues. Just the 36-base CDR3 DNA is kept, in frame starting at base 1. The collaborating institutions used their own protocols to collect whole blood in K2EDTA tubes. For TCRbeta analysis, collaborator samples were shipped as frozen whole blood, as isolated PBMCs, or as DNA extracted from either sample type. This sample was taken from a study of blood T cell repertoires in COVID-19 (dated by TCRdb to about 2020). Regarding the study in general: The collaborator samples originated in the United States, Italy and Spain and spanned the acute and convalescent phases of COVID-19. A de-identified subject ID, COVID-19 status, age in years and sex were almost always included in the sample metadata. The repertoires were made available in a free public database intended to serve as a resource for research on the immune response to SARS-CoV-2. The samples were drawn from two sources: the first 160 participants of the ongoing ImmuneRACE study, and 950 to 1,500 subjects contributed by 6 global collaborators. Deeply sampled blood TCRbeta repertoires from subjects exposed to, actively infected with, or recovered from COVID-19 were included in the dataset. The material from the prospective study consisted of cDNA or gDNA derived from T cells, B-cell-depleted T cells, or PBMCs. HLA class I and class II types, where available, came from metadata supplied by the sample provider rather than from assay-based typing.

General study outcomes and caveats: The amount of clinical and demographic metadata varied by source and participant and was provided uncurated.

TCRbeta CDR3 regions were amplified from genomic DNA using the immunoSEQ Assay, a bias-controlled multiplex PCR. In the source study's methods: The number of nucleated cells in each sample was estimated by amplification of reference gene primers within the assay. To quantify the absolute abundance of each unique TCRbeta CDR3 rearrangement, sequence reads were collapsed and filtered. For each sample, productive Simpson clonality was calculated as the square root of Simpson's diversity index across productive rearrangements. TCRdb carries this immuneACCESS record with in-frame sequences only. Its versions omit some clonotypes, under half of them owing to an unresolved V gene in the studies checked, with the rest unexplained. V and J calls and clone size are those listed in that table; D and trimming were worked out from the DNA. In all, the sample holds 200,000 to 300,000 clones, and 70% to 90% of those were seen once. In total, the top ten clones hold 3.5% to 4.5% of the sample.

The source is a woman aged 40-49 years with acute or convalescent COVID-19. The chain was built from TRBV7-2 and TRBJ1-5; the D gene identity is not certain. Sequences were obtained from peripheral blood. CDR3 region: CASSFGNQPQHF. The DNA sequence reads TGTGCCAGCAGCTTCGGGAATCAGCCCCAGCATTTT.